The 3 T cell receptor beta chains below were found in one sample sequenced in a study of blood T cell repertoires in COVID-19. The method was immunoSEQ multiplex PCR; TCRdb's version includes in-frame clones alone and lacks a portion of them. In the table there are some 120,000 clones, roughly 80% of which are singletons. Sequenced: peripheral blood. These receptors all stem from a woman aged 30 to 39 who had recovered from COVID-19.

This sequence joins TRBV27 and TRBJ1-6, with 7 bases fitting TRBD1. CDR1 MNHEY and CDR2 SMNVEV come from the germline V gene (reference sequence). This CDR3 spans 14 amino acids. With 5 bases clipped from V and 6 bases from J, the junction kept 4 bases outside the gene matches. DNA of the CDR3: TGTGCCAGCAGTGGACAGGTTTCTAATTCACCCCTCCACTTT. It specifies CASSGQVSNSPLHF.

This rearrangement joins TRBV7-9 to TRBJ2-3; no firm D call. Trimming took off 1 base at V and 5 bases at J, with 19 bases between the two ends. Germline assignment: CDR1 SEHNR and CDR2 FQNEAQ (reference sequence). The CDR3 contains 17 residues. The CDR3 reads CASSLGYRPFSGDTQYF. CDR3 DNA: TGTGCCAGCAGCTTAGGTTACCGGCCGTTCTCGGGAGATACGCAGTATTTT.

The rearrangement links TRBV7-8 to TRBJ1-2; 8 positions agree with TRBD1. The CDR3 covers 16 residues. Germline V gene data show CDR1 as SGHVS and CDR2 as FQNEAQ. V shed 4 bases, J shed 1 base, and the junction held 8 bases outside the gene matches. CDR3: CASSSTYRGGNYGYTF. CDR3 in DNA: TGTGCCAGCAGCTCAACCTACAGGGGGGGTAACTATGGCTACACCTTC.